This T cell receptor (beta chain) appears in the sequencing data of a study of T cell changes during pregnancy in multiple sclerosis. The protocol was immunoSEQ multiplex PCR, while the TCRdb copy is restricted to in-frame clones and leaves out a portion. The table shows roughly 40,000 clones, with more than 80% occurring only once. The CDR3 runs to 15 residues. Germline CDR1 reads LNHDA; CDR2 reads SQIVND (reference sequence). The V segment lost 4 bases and the J segment 2 bases; nucleotides outside the gene matches: 5. The receptor was isolated from a female donor with multiple sclerosis, enrolled in a pregnancy study. The chain uses TRBV19 and TRBJ1-5; 7 bases agree with TRBD1. The source was CD4+ T cells from peripheral blood mononuclear cells, collected in the third trimester of pregnancy. The CDR3 DNA reads as TGTGCCAGTAGTACCGACAGGGCGGGCAATCAGCCCCAGCATTTT. As protein: CASSTDRAGNQPQHF.